Each of the 8 T cell receptor beta chains below was sequenced from the same sample in a study of beta chain features in type 1 diabetes. The investigators reverse transcribed all of the isolated RNA, so they sequenced expressed TCRB transcripts. The assay was immunoSEQ multiplex PCR, and TCRdb's table has in-frame clones only and misses some. Here the sample spans some 360,000 clones, roughly a fifth being singletons. Sample: naive CD4+ T cells from blood. These receptors came from a woman in her late teens or twenties in good health.

The chain combines TRBV19 with TRBJ2-3, with D possibly matching TRBD2 (5 bases). V was shortened by 5 bases and J by 4 bases, with 13 bases between the two germline ends. The CDR3 sequence is 14 residues long. CDR1 is LNHDA, CDR2 SQIVND, per germline (reference sequence). In DNA, the CDR3 is TGTGCCAGTAGTCAGGAGGTCGGCGCAGATACGCAGTATTTT. Residues: CASSQEVGADTQYF.

This clone was counted between two and nine times. V gene TRBV5-1 combines with J gene TRBJ1-2; TRBD1 matches at 7 bases. The CDR3 runs to 13 residues. Germline V gene sequence: CDR1 SGHRS, CDR2 YFSETQ. With 1 base clipped from V and 8 bases from J, the junction kept 5 bases outside the gene matches. CDR3 sequence: CASSLTGELGYTF. The DNA of the CDR3 is TGCGCCAGCAGCTTGACAGGGGAGTTGGGCTACACCTTC.

J is TRBJ2-4 and V is TRBV5-4; tentative D call: TRBD1 (5 bases). CDR3 length: 16 amino acids. With 0 bases removed from V and 0 bases from J, the gap between germline ends came to 10 bases. The germline gives CDR1 SGHNT, CDR2 YYREEE (reference sequence). CDR3 nucleotide sequence: TGTGCCAGCAGCTTGGGTCAGGGAATAGCCAAAAACATTCAGTACTTC. Translating gives CASSLGQGIAKNIQYF.

V usage is TRBV9 and J usage is TRBJ1-2; tentative D call: TRBD1 (5 bases). This CDR3 is built from 16 residues. V was shortened by 0 bases and J by 2 bases, with 14 bases between the two germline ends. The germline V gene encodes CDR1 SGDLS and CDR2 YYNGEE. The CDR3 sequence is CASSVAAGPRNYGYTF. The CDR3 DNA reads as TGTGCCAGCAGCGTAGCGGCAGGGCCCAGGAACTATGGCTACACCTTC.

About this clone: Other DNA sequences within the sample encode an identical CDR3. The chain joins TRBV5-4 to TRBJ2-7, with a weak D call TRBD2 (6 bases). With 2 bases removed from V and 2 bases from J, the gap between germline ends came to 8 bases. The germline gives CDR1 SGHNT, CDR2 YYREEE (reference sequence). The CDR3 covers 13 residues. CDR3 sequence reads: CASSFGGTYEQYF. Here the CDR3 DNA reads TGTGCCAGCAGCTTTGGCGGGACCTACGAGCAGTACTTC.

J is TRBJ2-5 and V is TRBV7-9; 7 nucleotides align to TRBD1. The CDR3 loop spans 13 amino acids. Germline trimming cut 7 bases from V and 7 bases from J; bases unmatched to any gene: 9. Germline loops: CDR1 SEHNR, CDR2 FQNEAQ (reference sequence). In DNA form, the CDR3 reads TGTGCCAGCATCCAAGGACAGGAACGGACCCAGTACTTC. Protein sequence: CASIQGQERTQYF.

This clone occurred a few times. Different DNA sequences within this sample yield the same CDR3. This chain uses TRBV18 with TRBJ1-5; 10 bases map to TRBD1. J gave up 2 bases and V 2 bases, and 0 bases lay outside the gene matches. Germline V gene sequence: CDR1 KGHSH, CDR2 LQKENI. The CDR3 has 15 residues. The CDR3 DNA reads TGTGCCAGCTCACCAGGGACAGGGGGCAATCAGCCCCAGCATTTT. Its protein product is CASSPGTGGNQPQHF.

The chain has TRBV5-4 and TRBJ1-2; unclear D gene. Germline CDR1 reads SGHNT; CDR2 reads YYREEE (reference sequence). This CDR3 is built from 13 residues. Trimming took off 5 bases at V and 9 bases at J, with 17 bases between the two ends. CDR3 region: CASSSNGEVSYTF. In DNA form, the CDR3 reads TGTGCCAGCAGTTCAAACGGAGAGGTTAGCTACACCTTC.